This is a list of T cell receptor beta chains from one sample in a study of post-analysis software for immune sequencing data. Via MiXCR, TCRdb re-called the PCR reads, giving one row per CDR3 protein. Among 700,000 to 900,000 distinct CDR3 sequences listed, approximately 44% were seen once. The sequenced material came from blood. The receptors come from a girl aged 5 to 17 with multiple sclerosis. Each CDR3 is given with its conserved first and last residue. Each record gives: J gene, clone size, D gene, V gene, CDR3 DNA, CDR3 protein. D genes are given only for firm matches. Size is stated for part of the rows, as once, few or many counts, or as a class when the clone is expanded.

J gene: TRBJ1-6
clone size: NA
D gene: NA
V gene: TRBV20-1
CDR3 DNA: TGCAGTGCTAGGAGCCCCCCCGTCGCCTATAATTCACCCCTCCACTTT
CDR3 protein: CSARSPPVAYNSPLHF

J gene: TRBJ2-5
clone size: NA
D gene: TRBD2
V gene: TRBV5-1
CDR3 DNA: TGCGCCAGCAGCTTGGTGACTAGCAACCAAGAGACCCAGTACTTC
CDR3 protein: CASSLVTSNQETQYF

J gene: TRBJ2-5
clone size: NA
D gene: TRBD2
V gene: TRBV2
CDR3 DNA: TGTGCCAGCAGTGAAGGGGTAGCGGGGATTCAAGAGACCCAGTACTTC
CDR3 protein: CASSEGVAGIQETQYF

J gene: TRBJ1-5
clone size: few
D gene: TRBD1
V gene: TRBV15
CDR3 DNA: TGTGCCACCAGCCAAAACAGGGGGCTTAGCAATCAGCCCCAGCATTTT
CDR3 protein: CATSQNRGLSNQPQHF

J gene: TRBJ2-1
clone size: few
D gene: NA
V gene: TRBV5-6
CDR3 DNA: TGTGCCAGCAGCTTAATTTCCTGGCGGGAATACCTCGACAATGAGCAGTTCTTC
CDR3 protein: CASSLISWREYLDNEQFF

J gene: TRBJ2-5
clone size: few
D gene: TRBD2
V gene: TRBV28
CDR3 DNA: TGTGCCAGCATCACTAGCGGGAGGGCCGGGGAGACCCAGTACTTC
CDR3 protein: CASITSGRAGETQYF

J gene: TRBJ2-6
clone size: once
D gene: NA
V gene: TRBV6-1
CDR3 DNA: TGTACCAGCAACTCTTTCGGGACCCTCAATCGCCGACAGTCCTCTGGGGCCAACGTCCTGACTTTC
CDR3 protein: CTSNSFGTLNRRQSSGANVLTF

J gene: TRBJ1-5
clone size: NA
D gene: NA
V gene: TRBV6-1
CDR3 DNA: TGTGCCAGCAGTGGCGGGGGGGATCAGCCCCAGCATTTT
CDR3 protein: CASSGGGDQPQHF

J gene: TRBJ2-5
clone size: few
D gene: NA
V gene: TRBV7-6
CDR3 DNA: TGTGCCAGCAGCTCCTCAGGGTTAGAGACCCAGTACTTC
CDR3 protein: CASSSSGLETQYF

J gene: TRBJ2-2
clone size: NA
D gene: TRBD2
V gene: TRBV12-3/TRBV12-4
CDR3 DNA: TGTGCCAGCAGTTTGGGAAGGTTTGGGGGACTAGCGTACACCGGGGAGCTGTTTTTT
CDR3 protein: CASSLGRFGGLAYTGELFF

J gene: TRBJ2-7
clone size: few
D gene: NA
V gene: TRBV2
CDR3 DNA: TGTGCCAGCAGTGACAGGGTAGGGTACGAGCAGTACTTC
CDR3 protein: CASSDRVGYEQYF

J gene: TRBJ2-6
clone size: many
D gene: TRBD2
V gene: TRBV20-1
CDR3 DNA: TGCAGTGCTAGAGGGGGGGGACGGAGCTCTGGGGCCAACGTCCTGACTTTC
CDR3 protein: CSARGGGRSSGANVLTF

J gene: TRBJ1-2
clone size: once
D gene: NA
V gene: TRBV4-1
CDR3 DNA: TGCGCCAGCAGCCCAAGCGACGTGGCAGCAGCTAACTATGGCTACACCTTC
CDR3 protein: CASSPSDVAAANYGYTF

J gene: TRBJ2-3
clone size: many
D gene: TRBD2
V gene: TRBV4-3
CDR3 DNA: TGCGCCAGCAGCCTATCTAGCGGGAGTGATACGCAGTATTTT
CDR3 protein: CASSLSSGSDTQYF

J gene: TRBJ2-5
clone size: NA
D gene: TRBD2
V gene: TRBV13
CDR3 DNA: TGTGCCAGCAGTAAGCGGGACGGGGAGACCCAGTACTTC
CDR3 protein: CASSKRDGETQYF

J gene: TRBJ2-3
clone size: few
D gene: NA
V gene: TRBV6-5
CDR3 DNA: TGTGCCAGCAGTTACGCTAGCGTCCCAGATACGCAGTATTTT
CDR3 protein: CASSYASVPDTQYF

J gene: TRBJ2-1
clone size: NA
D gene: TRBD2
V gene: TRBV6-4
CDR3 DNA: TGTGCCAGCAGACGACTAGCGGGAGAGTACAATAAGCAGTTCTTC
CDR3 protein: CASRRLAGEYNKQFF

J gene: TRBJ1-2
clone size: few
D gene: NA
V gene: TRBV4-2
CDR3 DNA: TGTGCCAGCAGCCGAGATCTGGCCACAGCGTTGTATGGCTACACCTTC
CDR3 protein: CASSRDLATALYGYTF

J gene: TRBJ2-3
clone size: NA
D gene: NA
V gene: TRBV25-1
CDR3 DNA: TGTGCCAGCAGTGAGGGGGAGGTGAGCACAGATACGCAGTATTTT
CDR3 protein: CASSEGEVSTDTQYF

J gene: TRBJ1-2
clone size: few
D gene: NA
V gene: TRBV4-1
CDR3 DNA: TGCGCCAGCAGCCAAGAGGGGATTAACTATGGCTACACCTTC
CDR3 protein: CASSQEGINYGYTF

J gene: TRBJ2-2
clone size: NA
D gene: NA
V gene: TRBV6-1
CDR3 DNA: TGTGCCAGCAGTGAAGGACCTAACACCGGGGAGCTGTTTTTT
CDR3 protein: CASSEGPNTGELFF

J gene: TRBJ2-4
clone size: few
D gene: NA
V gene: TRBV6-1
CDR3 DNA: TGTGCCAGCAGTGCGATAGGGCTAGCCAAAAACATTCAGTACTTC
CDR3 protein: CASSAIGLAKNIQYF

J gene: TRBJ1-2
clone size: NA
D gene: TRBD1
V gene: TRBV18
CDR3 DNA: TGTGCCAGCTCATCGACAGGGGAGAACTATGGCTACACCTTC
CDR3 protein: CASSSTGENYGYTF

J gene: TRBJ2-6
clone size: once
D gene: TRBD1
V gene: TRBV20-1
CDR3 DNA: TGCAGTGCTGGGGACAGGGCATTTGGGGCCAACGTCCTGACTTTC
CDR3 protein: CSAGDRAFGANVLTF

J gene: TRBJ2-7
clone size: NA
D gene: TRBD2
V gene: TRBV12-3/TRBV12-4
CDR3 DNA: TGTGCCAGCAGTGCCTCGGGACTAGCGGGAGTCCCCTTTGGATACGAGCAGTACTTC
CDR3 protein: CASSASGLAGVPFGYEQYF

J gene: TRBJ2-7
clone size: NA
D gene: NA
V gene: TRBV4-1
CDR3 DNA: TGCGCCAGCAGCCAAGGAATTGACGAGCAGTACTTC
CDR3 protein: CASSQGIDEQYF

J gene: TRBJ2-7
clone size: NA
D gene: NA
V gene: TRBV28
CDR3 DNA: TGTGCCAGCAGCCGAGATACAGGGTTTCTTATCAGCGAGCAGTACTTC
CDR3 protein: CASSRDTGFLISEQYF

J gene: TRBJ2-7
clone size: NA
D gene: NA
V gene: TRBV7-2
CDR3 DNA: TGTGTCAGCAGCTTACCTACTTCCTACGAGCAGTACTTC
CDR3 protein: CVSSLPTSYEQYF